This paragraph reports one T cell receptor beta chain. Antigen unknown. The source of the sample is a study of T cell responses to AZD1222 COVID-19 vaccine. The analysis combined second doses at about 4 or about 12 weeks. V lost 5 bases and J 0 bases, leaving 11 bases between the germline ends. The CDR3 runs to 14 residues. The V gene's germline CDR1 is MNHEY and CDR2 SVGAGI. The assay was immunoSEQ multiplex PCR, and TCRdb's table has in-frame clones only and misses some. The sample includes 150,000 to 200,000 clones, about 92% of them seen just once. Study observations and caveats: Close to half of spike-specific TCRs reportedly recognize unmutated variant regions. No day 14 peak samples; only post-peak repertoires were characterized. CD4 TCRs associated with vaccination spanned spike, dominating at 160-218 and 743-854.

Material: peripheral blood, obtained 28 days after the second AZD1222 dose. The receptor comes from an adult who received the AZD1222 COVID-19 vaccine. The chain links TRBV6-5 to TRBJ2-7; D gene uncertain. CDR3 in amino acids: CASSRWANSYEQYF. The CDR3 DNA sequence: TGTGCCAGCAGTCGCTGGGCAAACTCCTACGAGCAGTACTTC.